The subject of this entry is one T cell receptor beta chain. Its antigen remains unidentified. Per-base qualities were not stored, and no clone one base away is much larger. CDR1 and CDR2 are drawn from the germline V gene (reference sequence): MNHEY, SMNVEV. The CDR3 covers 15 residues, taking in both the cysteine and the phenylalanine. Only CDR3 DNA is held: 45 bases, read in frame from base 1. V is trimmed back by 6 bases and J by 0 bases, and the junction contains 6 bases that no gene match accounts for. The immunoSEQ Assay, a bias-controlled multiplex PCR, was used to amplify TCRbeta CDR3 regions from genomic DNA. Under the source paper's analysis protocol: The number of nucleated cells in each sample was estimated from the amplification of reference gene primers within the assay. To quantify the absolute abundance of each unique TCRbeta CDR3 rearrangement, sequence reads were collapsed and filtered. Productive Simpson clonality was computed per sample as the square root of Simpson's diversity index over productive rearrangements. TCRdb retrieved this table from immuneACCESS and kept in-frame rearrangements only. Not all clones are present; in checked studies, unresolved V genes account for under half, and no reason is known for the remainder. V, J and clone size were drawn from that table, and D and trimming were deduced from the DNA. The sample table contains around 260,000 clones; only one count was recorded for about 89% of them. The ten top clones hold 0.7% to 0.9% of the sample.

The source of the sample is a study of blood T cell repertoires in COVID-19 (dated by TCRdb to between 2020 and 2021). For the wider study: Samples from collaborators originated in the United States, Italy and Spain and spanned both the acute and convalescent phases of COVID-19. The material from the prospective study consisted of cDNA or gDNA derived from T cells, B-cell-depleted T cells, or PBMCs. The dataset comprised deeply sampled blood TCRbeta repertoires from subjects exposed to, actively infected with, or recovered from COVID-19. The repertoires were released in a freely available public database intended as a resource for research on the immune response to SARS-CoV-2. Samples were obtained from the ongoing ImmuneRACE study (first 160 participants) and from over 1,000 subjects provided by 6 global collaborators. A de-identified subject ID, COVID-19 status, age in years and sex were almost always included in the sample metadata. Where available, HLA class I and class II types were obtained from metadata supplied by the sample provider rather than from assay-based typing.

The collaborating institutions used their own protocols to collect whole blood in K2EDTA tubes. Collaborator samples were shipped for TCRbeta analysis as frozen whole blood, isolated PBMCs, or DNA extracted from either sample type. Study-level results and caveats: Clinical and demographic metadata were provided uncurated, with the amount varying by source and participant.

The receptor comes from a young man with acute or convalescent COVID-19. The sequenced material came from peripheral blood. The rearranged chain carries TRBV27 and TRBJ1-1; a stretch of 8 junction bases matches TRBD1. The bases are TGTGCCAGCAGAACAGGGGGGTTAGTGAACACTGAAGCTTTCTTT. Its protein product is CASRTGGLVNTEAFF.